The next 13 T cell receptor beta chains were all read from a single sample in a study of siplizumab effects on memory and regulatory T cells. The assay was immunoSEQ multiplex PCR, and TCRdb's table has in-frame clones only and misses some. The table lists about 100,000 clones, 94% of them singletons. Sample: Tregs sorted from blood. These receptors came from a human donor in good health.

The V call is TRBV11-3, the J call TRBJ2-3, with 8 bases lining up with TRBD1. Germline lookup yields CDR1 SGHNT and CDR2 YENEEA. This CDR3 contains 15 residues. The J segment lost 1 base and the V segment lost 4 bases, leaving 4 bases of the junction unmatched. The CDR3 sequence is CASSSTTGGTDTQYF. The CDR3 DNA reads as TGTGCCAGCAGCTCCACGACAGGGGGCACAGATACGCAGTATTTT.

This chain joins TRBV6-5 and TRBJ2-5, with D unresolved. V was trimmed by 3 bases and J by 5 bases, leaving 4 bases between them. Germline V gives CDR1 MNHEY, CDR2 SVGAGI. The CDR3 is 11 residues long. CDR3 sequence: CASSYKETQYF. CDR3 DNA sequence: TGTGCCAGCAGTTATAAGGAGACCCAGTACTTC.

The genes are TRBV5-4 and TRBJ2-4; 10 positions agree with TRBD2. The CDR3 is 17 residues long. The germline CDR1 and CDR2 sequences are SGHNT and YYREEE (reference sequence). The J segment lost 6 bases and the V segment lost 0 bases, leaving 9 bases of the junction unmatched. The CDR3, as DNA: TGTGCCAGCAGCTTGGGGATTATAGCTAGCGGGAGAAACATTCAGTACTTC. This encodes CASSLGIIASGRNIQYF.

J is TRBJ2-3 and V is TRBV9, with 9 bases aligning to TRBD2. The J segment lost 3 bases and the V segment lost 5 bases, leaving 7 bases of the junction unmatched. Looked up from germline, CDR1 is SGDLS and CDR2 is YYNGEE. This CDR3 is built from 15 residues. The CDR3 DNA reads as TGTGCCAGCAGGTCCGGTAGCGGGAGAACAGATACGCAGTATTTT. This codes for CASRSGSGRTDTQYF. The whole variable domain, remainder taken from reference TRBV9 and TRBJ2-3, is DSGVTQTPKHLITATGQRVTLRCSPRSGDLSVYWYQQSLDQGLQFLIQYYNGEERAKGNILERFSAQQFPDLHSELNLSSLELGDSALYFCASRSGSGRTDTQYFGPGTRLTVL.

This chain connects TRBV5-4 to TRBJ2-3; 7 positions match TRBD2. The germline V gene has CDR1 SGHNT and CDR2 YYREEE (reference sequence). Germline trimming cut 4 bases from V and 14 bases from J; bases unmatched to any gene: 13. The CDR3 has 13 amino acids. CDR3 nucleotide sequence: TGTGCCAGCAGCCCGGATTTGGGGGGGTCTCTGTATTTT. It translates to CASSPDLGGSLYF.

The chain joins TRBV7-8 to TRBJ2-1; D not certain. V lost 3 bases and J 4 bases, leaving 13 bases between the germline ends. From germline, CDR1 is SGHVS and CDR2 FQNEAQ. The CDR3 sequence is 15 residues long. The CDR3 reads CASSFGARLYNEQFF. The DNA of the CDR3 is TGTGCCAGCAGCTTTGGAGCCCGGTTATACAATGAGCAGTTCTTC.

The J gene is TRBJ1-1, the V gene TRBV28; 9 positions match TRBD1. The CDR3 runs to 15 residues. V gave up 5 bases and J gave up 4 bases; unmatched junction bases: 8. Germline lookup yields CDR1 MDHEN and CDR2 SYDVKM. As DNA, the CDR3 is TGTGCCAGCAGTGGGGATTCGACAGGGGGCACTGAAGCTTTCTTT. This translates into CASSGDSTGGTEAFF.

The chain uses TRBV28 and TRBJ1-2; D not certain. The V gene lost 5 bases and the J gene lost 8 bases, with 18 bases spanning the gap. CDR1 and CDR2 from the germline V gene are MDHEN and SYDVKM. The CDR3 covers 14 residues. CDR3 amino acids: CASSRDGSFLGYTF. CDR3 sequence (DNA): TGTGCCAGCAGTCGAGATGGGTCCTTTTTAGGCTACACCTTC.

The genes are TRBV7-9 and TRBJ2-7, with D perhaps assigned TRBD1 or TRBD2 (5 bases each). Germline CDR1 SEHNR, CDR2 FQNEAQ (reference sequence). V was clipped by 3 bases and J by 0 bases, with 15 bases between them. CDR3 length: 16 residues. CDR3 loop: CASSFSIGTASYEQYF. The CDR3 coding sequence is TGTGCCAGCAGCTTCTCGATAGGGACGGCCTCCTACGAGCAGTACTTC. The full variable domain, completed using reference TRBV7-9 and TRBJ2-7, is DTGVSQNPRHKITKRGQNVTFRCDPISEHNRLYWYRQTLGQGPEFLTYFQNEAQLEKSRLLSDRFSAERPKGSFSTLEIQRTEQGDSAMYLCASSFSIGTASYEQYFGPGTRLTVT.

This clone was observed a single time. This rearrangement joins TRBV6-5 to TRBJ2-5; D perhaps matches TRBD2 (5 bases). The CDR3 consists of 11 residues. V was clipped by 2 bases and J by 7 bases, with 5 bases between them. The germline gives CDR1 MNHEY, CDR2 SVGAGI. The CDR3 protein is CASSYRGTQYF. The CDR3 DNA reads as TGTGCCAGCAGTTACCGGGGGACCCAGTACTTC.

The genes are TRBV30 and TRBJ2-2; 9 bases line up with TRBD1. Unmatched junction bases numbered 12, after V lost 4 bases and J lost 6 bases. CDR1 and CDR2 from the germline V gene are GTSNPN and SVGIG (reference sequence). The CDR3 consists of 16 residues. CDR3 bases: TGTGCCTGGATTGACAGGGGGAATGTTGTCGCCGGGGAGCTGTTTTTT. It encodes CAWIDRGNVVAGELFF.

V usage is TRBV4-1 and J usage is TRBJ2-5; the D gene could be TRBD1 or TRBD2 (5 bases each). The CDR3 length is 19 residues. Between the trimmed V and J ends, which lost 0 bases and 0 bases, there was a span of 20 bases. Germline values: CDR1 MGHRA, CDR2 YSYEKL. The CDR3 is CASSQDRGLASPYQETQYF. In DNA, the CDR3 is TGCGCCAGCAGCCAAGATCGGGGCCTGGCGAGCCCATACCAAGAGACCCAGTACTTC.

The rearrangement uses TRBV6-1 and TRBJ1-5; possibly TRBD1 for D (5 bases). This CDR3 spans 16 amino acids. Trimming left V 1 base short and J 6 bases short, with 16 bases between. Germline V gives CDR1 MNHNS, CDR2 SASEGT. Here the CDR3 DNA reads TGTGCCAGCAGTGAAGGGTCGGGGAGGGGTGGTCAGCCCCAGCATTTT. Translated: CASSEGSGRGGQPQHF.